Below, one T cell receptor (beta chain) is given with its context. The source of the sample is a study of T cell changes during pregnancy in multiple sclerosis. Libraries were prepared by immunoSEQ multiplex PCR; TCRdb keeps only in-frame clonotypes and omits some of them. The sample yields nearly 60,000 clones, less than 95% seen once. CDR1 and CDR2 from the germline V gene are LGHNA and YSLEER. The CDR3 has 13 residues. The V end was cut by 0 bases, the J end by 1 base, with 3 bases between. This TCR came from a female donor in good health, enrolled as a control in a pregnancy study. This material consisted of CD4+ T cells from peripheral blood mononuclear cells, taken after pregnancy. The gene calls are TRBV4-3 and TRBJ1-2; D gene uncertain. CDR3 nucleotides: TGCGCCAGCAGCCAAGACCATAACTATGGCTACACCTTC. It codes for CASSQDHNYGYTF.